This T cell receptor beta chain stems from a study of T cells in Graves' hyperthyroidism and ophthalmopathy. The investigators amplified TCR beta CDR3 regions from RNA transcripts. The HTBI primer set drove a first-round RT-PCR of the TCR CDR3. TCRdb reprocessed the multiplex PCR reads via MiXCR and lists one record per CDR3 protein. The sample has 300,000 to 400,000 distinct CDR3 sequences, over 11% seen once; the top ten hold 8% to 13%. Ten or more counts support this clonotype. CDR1 is KGHDR, CDR2 SFDVKD, per germline. The CDR3 spans 12 residues. V lost 3 bases and J 6 bases, leaving 6 bases between the germline ends.

The clonotype originates from a woman aged 60-75 years with Graves' hyperthyroidism. Material: blood. The rearrangement links TRBV24-1 to TRBJ2-3; the D is unclear. The CDR3 loop reads CATSDEYDTQYF. The CDR3 nucleotides read TGTGCCACCAGTGATGAATATGATACGCAGTATTTT.